This T cell receptor (beta chain) comes out of a study of cytomegalovirus exposure and HLA in healthy donors. At the level of the study: Both the roughly 120 validation repertoires and the approximately 700 first-cohort repertoires used the same platform, as reported by a later analysis.

About this clone itself: Its antigen is unidentified.

The CDR3 is 13 residues long. Germline V gives CDR1 MNHEY, CDR2 SVGAGI. The germline V and J ends were trimmed by 7 bases and 5 bases, with 14 bases remaining between them. This table comes from immunoSEQ multiplex PCR, and its TCRdb copy is limited to in-frame clones, with some not included. The table records roughly 130,000 clones, under 90% of them present only once. Overall study findings and caveats: Rarity marked most TCR sequences, yet some public TCRs occurred in many donors.

Input material: PBMCs. This TCR came from a man aged 25 to 40 in good health and CMV-seronegative. The V gene is TRBV6-5, the J gene TRBJ1-1, with D possibly matching TRBD1 (5 bases). The CDR3 loop reads CASTNPRGTEAFF. Here the CDR3 DNA reads TGTGCCAGCACCAACCCTAGGGGAACTGAAGCTTTCTTT.